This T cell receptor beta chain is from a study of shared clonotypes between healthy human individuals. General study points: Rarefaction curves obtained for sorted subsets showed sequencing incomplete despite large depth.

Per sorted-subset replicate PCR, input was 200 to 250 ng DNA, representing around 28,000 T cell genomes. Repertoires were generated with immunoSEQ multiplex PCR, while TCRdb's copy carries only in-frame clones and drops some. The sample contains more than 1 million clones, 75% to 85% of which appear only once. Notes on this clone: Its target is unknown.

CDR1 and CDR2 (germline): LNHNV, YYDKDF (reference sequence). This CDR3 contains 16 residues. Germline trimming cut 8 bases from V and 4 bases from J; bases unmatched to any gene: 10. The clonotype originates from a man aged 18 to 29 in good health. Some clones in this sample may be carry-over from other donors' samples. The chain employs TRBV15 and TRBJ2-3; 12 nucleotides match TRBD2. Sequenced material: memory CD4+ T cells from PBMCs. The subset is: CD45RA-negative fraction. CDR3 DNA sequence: TGTGCCACCGGAGCGGCTAGCGGGAGGGCGGCAGATACGCAGTATTTT. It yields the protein CATGAASGRAADTQYF.